The clone carrying this T cell receptor (beta chain) was counted once. Its cognate antigen is unknown. The data derive from a study of cytomegalovirus exposure and HLA in healthy donors. TCRdb's copy holds only in-frame clones and misses some; the assay was immunoSEQ multiplex PCR. This table has fewer than 300,000 clones, around 87% appearing once. Trimming took off 3 bases at V and 5 bases at J, with 6 bases between the two ends. The CDR3 runs to 12 residues. Germline V gives CDR1 SGHVS, CDR2 FNYEAQ. From the approximately 120-subject validation cohort, which was separate from the approximately 670-subject first cohort, the donors were drawn. Findings and limits, study-wide: Around 160 TCR beta chains were listed as cytomegalovirus-associated. It was reportedly the case that the classifier diagnosed cytomegalovirus status with high specificity and sensitivity. Rarity characterized most TCR sequences, yet some public TCRs appeared in many donors.

The sample was PBMCs. This TCR derives from a woman aged 18-29 years in good health and CMV-seronegative. This chain joins TRBV7-6 and TRBJ2-3; D uncertain. CDR3 residues: CASSFGLDTQYF. Here the CDR3 DNA reads TGTGCCAGCAGCTTCGGGTTAGATACGCAGTATTTT. The full variable domain, its missing parts supplied by reference TRBV7-6 and TRBJ2-3, is GAGVSQSPRYKVTKRGQDVALRCDPISGHVSLYWYRQALGQGPEFLTYFNYEAQQDKSGLPNDRFSAERPEGSISTLTIQRTEQRDSAMYRCASSFGLDTQYFGPGTRLTVL.